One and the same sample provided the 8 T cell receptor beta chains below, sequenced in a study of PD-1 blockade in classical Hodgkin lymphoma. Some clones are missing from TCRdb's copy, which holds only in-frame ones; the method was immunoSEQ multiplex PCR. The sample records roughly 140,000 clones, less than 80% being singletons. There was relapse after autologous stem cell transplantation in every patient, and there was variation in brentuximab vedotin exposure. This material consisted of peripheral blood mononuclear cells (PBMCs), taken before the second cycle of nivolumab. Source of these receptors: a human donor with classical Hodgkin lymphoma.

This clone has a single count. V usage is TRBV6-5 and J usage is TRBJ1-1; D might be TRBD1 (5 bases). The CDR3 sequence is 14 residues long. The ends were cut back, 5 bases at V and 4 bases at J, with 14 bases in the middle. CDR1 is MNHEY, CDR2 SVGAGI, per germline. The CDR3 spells CASSILTGVTEAFF. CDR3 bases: TGTGCCAGCAGTATCCTTACGGGGGTCACTGAAGCTTTCTTT.

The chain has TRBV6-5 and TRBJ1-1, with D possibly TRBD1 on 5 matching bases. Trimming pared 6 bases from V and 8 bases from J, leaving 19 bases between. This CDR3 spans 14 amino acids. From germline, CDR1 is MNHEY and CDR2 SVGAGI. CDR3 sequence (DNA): TGTGCCAGCAGAGGCGATGGGGCCGGGGAGGAAGCTTTCTTT. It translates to CASRGDGAGEEAFF.

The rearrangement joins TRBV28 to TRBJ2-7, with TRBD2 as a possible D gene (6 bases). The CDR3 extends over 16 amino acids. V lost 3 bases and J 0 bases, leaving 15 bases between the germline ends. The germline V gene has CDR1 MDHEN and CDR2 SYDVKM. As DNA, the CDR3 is TGTGCCAGCAGTTTCCCACAGCTCGGGGGCTCCTACGAGCAGTACTTC. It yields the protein CASSFPQLGGSYEQYF.

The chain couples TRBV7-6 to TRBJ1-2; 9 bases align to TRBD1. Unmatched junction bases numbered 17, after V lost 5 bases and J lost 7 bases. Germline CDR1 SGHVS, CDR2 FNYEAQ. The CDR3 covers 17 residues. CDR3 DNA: TGTGCCAGCAGCCCCCTTGAGGGTTCCACAGGGGGCTTTGGCTACACCTTC. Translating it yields CASSPLEGSTGGFGYTF.

Written as DNA, the CDR3 is TGTGCCATCAGTGACCCAGGGGCAGGGGGCAGGGGAGATACGCAGTATTTT. It yields the protein CAISDPGAGGRGDTQYF. The chain employs TRBV10-3 and TRBJ2-3, with 8 nucleotides matching TRBD1. This CDR3 contains 17 residues. Per germline, CDR1 ENHRY and CDR2 SYGVKD. The J segment lost 5 bases and the V segment lost 3 bases, leaving 13 bases of the junction unmatched.

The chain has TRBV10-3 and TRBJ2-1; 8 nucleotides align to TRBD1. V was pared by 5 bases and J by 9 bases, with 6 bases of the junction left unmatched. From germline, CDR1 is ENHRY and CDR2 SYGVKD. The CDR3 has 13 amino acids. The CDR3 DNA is TGTGCCATCAGTACGGACAGGGAGAGTGAGCAGTTCTTC. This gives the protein CAISTDRESEQFF.

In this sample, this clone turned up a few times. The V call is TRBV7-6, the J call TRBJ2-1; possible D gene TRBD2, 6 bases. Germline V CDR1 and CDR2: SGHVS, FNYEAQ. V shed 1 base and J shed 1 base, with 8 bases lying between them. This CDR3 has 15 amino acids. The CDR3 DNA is TGTGCCAGCAGCTTAGATAGCGGTTCCTACAATGAGCAGTTCTTC. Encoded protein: CASSLDSGSYNEQFF.

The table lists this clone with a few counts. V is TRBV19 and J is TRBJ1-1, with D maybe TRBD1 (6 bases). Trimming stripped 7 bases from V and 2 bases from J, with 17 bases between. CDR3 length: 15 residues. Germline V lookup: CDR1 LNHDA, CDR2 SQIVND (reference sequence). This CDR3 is CASTGQRISNTEAFF. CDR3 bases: TGTGCCAGTACCGGACAGCGAATCAGTAACACTGAAGCTTTCTTT.